A single sample is the source of the 23 T cell receptor beta chains below, sequenced in a study of T-cell reconstitution after alpha-beta-depleted transplantation in children. Preparing the TCRbeta library involved the use of unique molecular identifiers. Via MiXCR, TCRdb re-called the PCR reads, giving one row per CDR3 protein. The sample has 350,000 to 500,000 distinct CDR3 sequences; roughly 44% are singletons. The sample was PBMCs, taken before TCRalphabeta/CD19-depleted stem cell transplant. These receptors came from a girl aged 2 to 10 with aplastic anemia, due to receive a stem cell transplant.

This chain connects TRBV5-6 to TRBJ2-1; D gene uncertain. Germline-derived CDR1 and CDR2 are SGHDT and YYEEEE. The CDR3 has 13 amino acids. With 4 bases removed from V and 2 bases from J, the gap between germline ends came to 7 bases. The CDR3 DNA sequence: TGTGCCAGCAGCCCCTTTGCCTACAATGAGCAGTTCTTC. It codes for CASSPFAYNEQFF.

This clonotype came up a few times. The gene calls are TRBV6-5 and TRBJ1-3, with TRBD1 matching 10 bases. The V and J ends lost 1 base and 2 bases, in that order; junction bases with no gene match: 2. This CDR3 is built from 16 residues. Germline lookup yields CDR1 MNHEY and CDR2 SVGAGI. This CDR3 is CASSYWDRGPGNTIYF. CDR3 sequence (DNA): TGTGCCAGCAGTTACTGGGACAGGGGCCCTGGAAACACCATATATTTT.

This clonotype was counted between two and nine times. The chain couples TRBV19 to TRBJ1-2; the D is unclear. The CDR3 totals 16 residues. In germline, CDR1 is LNHDA, CDR2 SQIVND (reference sequence). Trimming pared 7 bases from V and 3 bases from J, leaving 21 bases between. The DNA for the CDR3 is TGTGCCAGTACGGGGTATGTAACAACGGTCCACTATGGCTACACCTTC. It translates to CASTGYVTTVHYGYTF.

This clonotype was counted between two and nine times. The V and J genes are TRBV18 and TRBJ2-1, with 7 bases that match TRBD2. The germline V gene encodes CDR1 KGHSH and CDR2 LQKENI. CDR3 length equals 13 residues. The junction had 3 bases not matched to a gene; V was cut back by 2 bases and J by 8 bases. CDR3 sequence (DNA): TGTGCCAGCTCACCAAGGGACTATTATGAGCAGTTCTTC. Protein sequence: CASSPRDYYEQFF.

V is TRBV6-1 and J is TRBJ2-7; D call uncertain. The CDR3 sequence is 15 residues long. The germline CDR1 and CDR2 sequences are MNHNS and SASEGT. Between the trimmed V and J ends, which lost 7 bases and 7 bases, there was a span of 23 bases. This chain's CDR3 is CASKELRQAHGEQYF. The DNA of the CDR3 is TGTGCCAGCAAGGAATTGCGTCAGGCACACGGAGAGCAGTACTTC.

The chain links TRBV7-2 to TRBJ2-7; no reliable D call. With 4 bases removed from V and 0 bases from J, the gap between germline ends came to 7 bases. CDR1 and CDR2 (germline): SGHTA, FQGNSA. The CDR3 runs 13 residues. The CDR3 DNA follows: TGTGCCAGCAGCTACCTTCTCTCCTACGAGCAGTACTTC. Translation gives CASSYLLSYEQYF.

The V and J genes are TRBV20-1 and TRBJ2-1; 11 positions match TRBD2. The CDR3 covers 14 residues. Looked up from germline, CDR1 is DFQATT and CDR2 is SNEGSKA (reference sequence). Losses at the gene ends were 6 bases for V and 9 bases for J; bases not matched to a gene: 10. The CDR3 spells CSARGTSGWGEQFF. The CDR3 coding sequence is TGCAGTGCCAGGGGGACTAGCGGATGGGGTGAGCAGTTCTTC.

This clonotype was found many times. The chain joins TRBV29-1 to TRBJ1-2; D call uncertain. The CDR3 has 12 residues. Germline CDR1 SQVTM, CDR2 ANQGSEA. Trimming took off 2 bases at V and 2 bases at J, with 6 bases between the two ends. This CDR3 reads CSVEQGNYGYTF. For the CDR3, the DNA is TGCAGCGTTGAACAAGGGAACTATGGCTACACCTTC. The whole variable domain, remainder taken from reference TRBV29-1 and TRBJ1-2, is SAVISQKPSRDICQRGTSLTIQCQVDSQVTMMFWYRQQPGQSLTLIATANQGSEATYESGFVIDKFPISRPNLTFSTLTVSNMSPEDSSIYLCSVEQGNYGYTFGSGTRLTVV.

This clonotype was counted a few times. The V gene is TRBV27, the J gene TRBJ2-3; possible D gene TRBD2, 6 bases. Looked up from germline, CDR1 is MNHEY and CDR2 is SMNVEV (reference sequence). The CDR3 is made up of 12 amino acids. The V end lost 6 bases, the J end lost 7 bases, and 11 bases lay between the germline ends. CDR3 sequence: CASSFGGYTQYF. DNA of the CDR3: TGTGCCAGCAGCTTCGGGGGTTATACGCAGTATTTT.

As regards this clonotype: A clone one base away is much larger, so this may be a read error. The CDR3 sequence: CSVRDVRGVRNQPQHF. CDR3 coding DNA: TGCAGTGTTAGAGACGTGAGGGGGGTTCGCAATCAGCCCCAGCATTTT. V is TRBV20-1 and J is TRBJ1-5; TRBD1 might be the D (6 bases). The CDR3 sequence is 16 residues long. The germline V gene encodes CDR1 DFQATT and CDR2 SNEGSKA (reference sequence).

This clonotype was seen many times. The rearrangement joins TRBV20-1 to TRBJ2-1, with TRBD2 matching over 9 bases. V was pared by 7 bases and J by 5 bases, with 9 bases of the junction left unmatched. Germline V gene lookup returns CDR1 DFQATT and CDR2 SNEGSKA (reference sequence). This CDR3 has 14 amino acids. The CDR3 loop is CSVPSGRLDNEQFF. The CDR3 nucleotides read TGCAGTGTCCCAAGCGGGAGGTTGGACAATGAGCAGTTCTTC.

The gene calls are TRBV5-1 and TRBJ2-4, with D hard to call. The CDR3 sequence is 16 residues long. The V end lost 0 bases, the J end lost 1 base, and 11 bases lay between the germline ends. Germline V lookup: CDR1 SGHRS, CDR2 YFSETQ. The CDR3 sequence is CASSLVYGTAKNIQYF. The CDR3, as DNA: TGCGCCAGCAGCTTGGTATACGGTACGGCCAAAAACATTCAGTACTTC.

This clonotype was seen a few times. The J gene is TRBJ1-1, the V gene TRBV18, with 7 bases that match TRBD1. The trim removed 3 bases at V and 8 bases at J, leaving 3 bases unmatched. Germline V CDR1 and CDR2: KGHSH, LQKENI. The CDR3 spans 12 residues. For the CDR3, the DNA is TGTGCCAGCTCACCTGACAGGGTCGAAGCTTTCTTT. Protein sequence: CASSPDRVEAFF. Supplemented by reference TRBV18 and TRBJ1-1, the full variable domain reads NAGVMQNPRHLVRRRGQEARLRCSPMKGHSHVYWYRQLPEEGLKFMVYLQKENIIDESGMPKERFSAEFPKEGPSILRIQQVVRGDSAAYFCASSPDRVEAFFGQGTRLTVV.

This clonotype has at least ten counts. V gene TRBV20-1 combines with J gene TRBJ2-2; D is unresolved. The CDR3 loop spans 13 amino acids. V dropped 4 bases and J dropped 4 bases, with 10 bases sitting between them. Germline values: CDR1 DFQATT, CDR2 SNEGSKA (reference sequence). The CDR3 sequence is CSAKLRSTGELFF. The DNA of the CDR3 is TGCAGTGCTAAACTCCGCTCCACCGGGGAGCTGTTTTTT.

V is TRBV7-8 and J is TRBJ2-3; D is perhaps TRBD2 (5 bases). The CDR3 sequence is 13 residues long. Looked up from germline, CDR1 is SGHVS and CDR2 is FQNEAQ. Trimming pared 6 bases from V and 5 bases from J, leaving 12 bases between. The CDR3 DNA sequence: TGTGCCAGCAGTTCATCAGGAGGAGATACGCAGTATTTT. It yields the protein CASSSSGGDTQYF.

The V call is TRBV5-1, the J call TRBJ2-7; TRBD1 agrees at 11 bases. CDR1 and CDR2 (germline): SGHRS, YFSETQ. CDR3 length: 15 amino acids. Germline trimming cut 1 base from V and 5 bases from J; bases unmatched to any gene: 5. The CDR3, as DNA: TGCGCCAGCAGCTTGCAATTGGGACAGGGGGACGAGCAGTACTTC. This encodes CASSLQLGQGDEQYF.

This clonotype was recorded at least ten times. V gene TRBV13 combines with J gene TRBJ2-1; 9 nucleotides agree with TRBD2. The CDR3 totals 17 residues. Germline lookup yields CDR1 PRHDT and CDR2 FYEKMQ (reference sequence). The V segment lost 0 bases and the J segment 2 bases; nucleotides outside the gene matches: 5. The chain's CDR3 is CASSLGLAGGPYNEQFF. The CDR3 nucleotides are TGTGCCAGCAGCTTAGGCCTGGCGGGAGGGCCCTACAATGAGCAGTTCTTC.

This clonotype was observed a single time. The rearrangement joins TRBV5-3 to TRBJ2-1, with TRBD2 identical over 7 bases. TRBV5-3 falls under the ORF class, with uncertain function. This CDR3 spans 16 amino acids. Trimming took 0 bases from V and 9 from J; bases not matched to a gene: 12. The CDR3 loop reads CARSLVPRASGAEQFF. Written as DNA, the CDR3 is TGTGCCAGAAGCTTGGTGCCTAGGGCTAGCGGAGCTGAGCAGTTCTTC.

This clonotype appeared many times. The chain employs TRBV28 and TRBJ2-3, with 7 bases matching TRBD2. This CDR3 contains 15 residues. The trim removed 6 bases at V and 2 bases at J, leaving 8 bases unmatched. In germline, CDR1 is MDHEN, CDR2 SYDVKM. For the CDR3, the DNA is TGTGCCAGCAGCTCGCCGGGGAGGGCCACAGATACGCAGTATTTT. Amino acids: CASSSPGRATDTQYF.

The rearrangement uses TRBV10-3 and TRBJ2-5; 9 bases are shared with TRBD2. CDR1 and CDR2 (germline): ENHRY, SYGVKD. This CDR3 is 16 amino acids long. V lost 1 base to trimming and J lost 7 bases; unmatched junction nucleotides: 10. The DNA for the CDR3 is TGTGCCATCAGTGAGTATGGACTAGCGCAAGATCGGACCCAGTACTTC. This codes for CAISEYGLAQDRTQYF.

This clonotype was counted ten times or more. The chain employs TRBV29-1 and TRBJ2-3; D is possibly TRBD1 (6 bases). The germline V and J ends were trimmed by 4 bases and 3 bases, with 8 bases remaining between them. This CDR3 spans 12 amino acids. CDR1 and CDR2 (germline): SQVTM, ANQGSEA. This CDR3 reads CSVGGGTDTQYF. The CDR3 DNA is TGCAGCGTTGGAGGGGGAACAGATACGCAGTATTTT.

This chain connects TRBV7-9 to TRBJ1-3, with D tentatively TRBD1 (5 bases). The CDR3 consists of 15 residues. Trimming stripped 4 bases from V and 4 bases from J, with 14 bases between. The germline gives CDR1 SEHNR, CDR2 FQNEAQ (reference sequence). The CDR3 spells CASSSGAGQGNTIYF. The CDR3 DNA is TGTGCCAGCAGCTCTGGGGCAGGTCAAGGAAACACCATATATTTT.

This clonotype was counted many times. This chain joins TRBV28 and TRBJ2-6, with TRBD1 matching over 8 bases. The CDR3 runs to 22 residues. With V trimmed by 4 bases and J by 0 bases, 20 bases remained unmatched. Germline V gene data show CDR1 as MDHEN and CDR2 as SYDVKM. Written as DNA, the CDR3 is TGTGCCAGCAGTTCCTATGTGGGGGATTCGGGACAGGAAATCTCTGGGGCCAACGTCCTGACTTTC. Translation gives CASSSYVGDSGQEISGANVLTF.